This is a list of T cell receptor beta chains from one sample in a study of tissue T cells after allogeneic stem cell transplantation. The protocol was immunoSEQ multiplex PCR, while the TCRdb copy is restricted to in-frame clones and leaves out a portion. The data show under 750 clones, with 78% seen just once and approximately 15% held by the top ten. Sequencing used liver tissue, obtained at autopsy. These receptors were obtained from a female patient between 18 and 50 years old with steroid-refractory graft-versus-host disease after an allogeneic stem cell transplant. The graft donor may be the source of some T cells. The CDR3 runs from the conserved cysteine through the conserved F or W.

v_call: TRBV30; j_call: TRBJ2-5; cdr3_aa: CAWSVQGSRFQETQYF
v_call: TRBV6-1; j_call: TRBJ1-5; cdr3_aa: CASSEWQGRYSNQPQHF
v_call: TRBV7-2; j_call: TRBJ2-7; cdr3_aa: CASSLGPGVHEQYF
v_call: TRBV12-3/TRBV12-4; j_call: TRBJ2-5; cdr3_aa: CASSLLAPETQYF
v_call: TRBV9; j_call: TRBJ1-2; cdr3_aa: CASSVHRGASNYGYTF
v_call: TRBV4-2; j_call: TRBJ2-3; cdr3_aa: CASSTRGGIPDTQYF
v_call: TRBV5-1; j_call: TRBJ1-6; cdr3_aa: CASSLATGLNSPLHF
v_call: TRBV5-6; j_call: TRBJ2-1; cdr3_aa: CASSPEGSIEQFF
v_call: TRBV21-1; j_call: TRBJ2-5; cdr3_aa: CASSKAGRGETQYF
v_call: TRBV7-5; j_call: TRBJ2-5; cdr3_aa: CVRRFGETQYF
v_call: TRBV6-4; j_call: TRBJ2-3; cdr3_aa: CASSPGTSGGTDTQYF
v_call: TRBV10-1; j_call: TRBJ1-4; cdr3_aa: CASSDSFGGGPNEKLFF
v_call: TRBV15; j_call: TRBJ2-1; cdr3_aa: CATSRGRAEQFF
v_call: TRBV19; j_call: TRBJ2-2; cdr3_aa: CASSTTLGLTTGELFF
v_call: TRBV7-3; j_call: TRBJ2-3; cdr3_aa: CASSTRPGDTQYF
v_call: TRBV11-2; j_call: TRBJ2-7; cdr3_aa: CAFGLTGPYEQYF
v_call: TRBV9; j_call: TRBJ2-2; cdr3_aa: CASSVPPWGVTGELFF
v_call: TRBV5-1; j_call: TRBJ2-5; cdr3_aa: CASSPLLAGEETQYF
v_call: TRBV5-8; j_call: TRBJ2-5; cdr3_aa: CASSWGETQYF
v_call: TRBV5-4; j_call: TRBJ2-5; cdr3_aa: CASSSSHPGETQYF
v_call: TRBV21-1; j_call: TRBJ1-1; cdr3_aa: CASSTNRVRISNTEAFF
v_call: TRBV15; j_call: TRBJ1-1; cdr3_aa: CATSRTGIWAFF
v_call: TRBV4-1; j_call: TRBJ2-5; cdr3_aa: CASSHFLGKETQYF
v_call: TRBV2; j_call: TRBJ1-2; cdr3_aa: CASSVETVPDYGYTF
v_call: TRBV2; j_call: TRBJ2-3; cdr3_aa: CASRNRTDYTDTQYF
v_call: TRBV5-5; j_call: TRBJ1-2; cdr3_aa: CASSLRQGHPNYGYTF
v_call: TRBV28; j_call: TRBJ1-4; cdr3_aa: CASSLCLGQGCEKLFF
v_call: TRBV6-5; j_call: TRBJ1-5; cdr3_aa: CARGVGRGFNQPQHF
v_call: TRBV3-1/TRBV3-2; j_call: TRBJ2-6; cdr3_aa: CASSYGVPFTKRANVLTF
v_call: TRBV29-1; j_call: TRBJ1-2; cdr3_aa: CSVMTVYYGYTF
v_call: TRBV4-1; j_call: TRBJ1-4; cdr3_aa: CASSQGWITGPEKLFF
v_call: TRBV4-1; j_call: TRBJ2-3; cdr3_aa: CASSWRGRTDTQYF
v_call: TRBV4-1; j_call: TRBJ2-7; cdr3_aa: CASRSTNRDFSSYEQYF
v_call: TRBV9; j_call: TRBJ1-2; cdr3_aa: CASSVGRDSRYGYTF
v_call: TRBV5-4; j_call: TRBJ2-3; cdr3_aa: CASSLGSGARDTQYF
v_call: TRBV7-6; j_call: TRBJ1-2; cdr3_aa: CASSLGAGNVEGYTF
v_call: TRBV9; j_call: TRBJ2-1; cdr3_aa: CASSTRGWPYNEQFF
v_call: TRBV7-9; j_call: TRBJ1-4; cdr3_aa: CASSLRAGEKLFF
v_call: TRBV7-9; j_call: TRBJ2-7; cdr3_aa: CASSMTSGIPGEQYF
v_call: TRBV7-8; j_call: TRBJ2-7; cdr3_aa: CASSLGGGEQYF
v_call: TRBV4-1; j_call: TRBJ1-5; cdr3_aa: CASSQGGTENQPQHF
v_call: TRBV5-5; j_call: TRBJ2-2; cdr3_aa: CASSFPHGGWVAYGELFF
v_call: TRBV4-1; j_call: TRBJ2-1; cdr3_aa: CASSPGGPRNEQFF
v_call: TRBV5-1; j_call: TRBJ1-2; cdr3_aa: CASSFEGAKSNYGYTF
v_call: TRBV7-6; j_call: TRBJ1-2; cdr3_aa: CASSLGPSADYGYTF
v_call: TRBV27; j_call: TRBJ1-2; cdr3_aa: CASRGGNGYTF
v_call: TRBV27; j_call: TRBJ2-5; cdr3_aa: CASSLQREETQYF